One sample yielded the 16 T cell receptor beta chains listed below, sequenced in a study of blood T cell repertoires in COVID-19. Data came from immunoSEQ multiplex PCR; TCRdb stores just in-frame clones and leaves some out. The table lists 250,000 to 300,000 clones, around 90% of them singletons, with over 2% in the top ten. Sequences were obtained from peripheral blood. The receptors here all came from a woman aged 45-65 years who had recovered from COVID-19.

Written as DNA, the CDR3 is TGTGCCAGCAGCCAAGCTAATTCCGGGACAGCTGAAGCTTTCTTT. Encoded protein: CASSQANSGTAEAFF. The V and J genes are TRBV3-1 (or the pseudogene TRBV3-2) and TRBJ1-1; 7 bases are a match to TRBD1. The CDR3 length is 15 residues. Germline V gives CDR1 LGHDT, CDR2 YNNKEL (reference sequence). The junction had 8 bases not matched to a gene; V was cut back by 1 base and J by 6 bases.

This clone has at least ten counts. This chain joins TRBV7-3 and TRBJ2-1; 9 bases map to TRBD2. The CDR3 is 15 amino acids. Per the germline V gene, CDR1 is SGHTA and CDR2 is FQGTGA. The junction had 10 bases not matched to a gene; V was cut back by 5 bases and J by 8 bases. The CDR3 loop reads CASSVFGTSSHEQFF. CDR3 nucleotides: TGTGCCAGCAGCGTCTTCGGGACTAGCTCTCATGAGCAGTTCTTC.

The V gene is TRBV12-3 or TRBV12-4, the J gene TRBJ2-2; TRBD2 might be the D (5 bases). Trimming took off 10 bases at V and 7 bases at J, with 10 bases between the two ends. The CDR3 has 11 residues. The CDR3 bases are TGTGCCACCGCGAGGGTCGGGGAGCTGTTTTTT. Its protein is CATARVGELFF.

This clone has just one count. This chain links TRBV6-1 with TRBJ2-7; 7 positions agree with TRBD1. This CDR3 spans 13 amino acids. After removal of 4 bases from V and 3 bases from J, the junction contained 3 bases not matched to a gene. CDR1 is MNHNS and CDR2 is SASEGT in the germline V gene. This CDR3 reads CASSVGGNYEQYF. In DNA, the CDR3 is TGTGCCAGCAGTGTAGGGGGCAACTACGAGCAGTACTTC.

The V call is TRBV9, the J call TRBJ2-1; a weak D match, TRBD1 (5 bases). Per the germline V gene, CDR1 is SGDLS and CDR2 is YYNGEE. The CDR3 covers 12 residues. The V and J ends lost 5 bases and 7 bases respectively, with 10 bases between them. The chain's CDR3 is CASRSGANEQFF. CDR3 bases: TGTGCCAGCAGGTCTGGGGCGAATGAGCAGTTCTTC.

The V and J genes are TRBV19 and TRBJ1-5; TRBD1 matches at 10 bases. This CDR3 has 16 residues. J was trimmed by 5 bases and V by 4 bases; bases with no gene match: 8. CDR1 and CDR2 (germline): LNHDA, SQIVND (reference sequence). Here the CDR3 reads CASSTTGTGADQPQHF. In nucleotides, the CDR3 is TGTGCCAGTAGTACTACCGGGACAGGGGCGGATCAGCCCCAGCATTTT.

Written as DNA, the CDR3 is TGTGCCAGTAATCGGGACTCCCGAAATTCACCCCTCCACTTT. Encoded protein: CASNRDSRNSPLHF. This chain uses TRBV19 with TRBJ1-6, with D tentatively TRBD1 (5 bases). Germline lookup yields CDR1 LNHDA and CDR2 SQIVND (reference sequence). V shed 7 bases and J shed 7 bases, with 14 bases lying between them. CDR3 length equals 14 residues.

The V and J genes are TRBV5-1 and TRBJ2-3, with no clear D. Deletions cut 4 bases from V and 7 bases from J, with 10 bases between. There are 12 residues in the CDR3. Germline V lookup: CDR1 SGHRS, CDR2 YFSETQ. The CDR3 region is CASSPSMHTQYF. DNA of the CDR3: TGCGCCAGCAGCCCGAGTATGCATACGCAGTATTTT.

The J gene is TRBJ2-7, the V gene TRBV5-4, with TRBD2 identical over 12 bases. The germline V gene encodes CDR1 SGHNT and CDR2 YYREEE (reference sequence). Losses at the gene ends were 4 bases for V and 3 bases for J; bases not matched to a gene: 8. CDR3 size: 16 residues. The CDR3 DNA sequence: TGTGCCAGCAGCCCCCTAGCGGGAGGGCAGTTCTACGAGCAGTACTTC. Its translation: CASSPLAGGQFYEQYF.

The chain employs TRBV5-4 and TRBJ1-2; a possible D gene is TRBD1 (6 bases). CDR3 length: 14 amino acids. Trimming removed 4 bases at V and 8 bases at J, with 18 bases between. Looked up from germline, CDR1 is SGHNT and CDR2 is YYREEE (reference sequence). The CDR3 nucleotides read TGTGCCAGCAGCGGAACAGGGCTGGTAGAAGGCTACACCTTC. Translated, it gives CASSGTGLVEGYTF.

This clone was recorded only once. The chain combines TRBV6-5 with TRBJ2-3; 8 bases fit TRBD1. Germline CDR1 MNHEY, CDR2 SVGAGI. After removal of 5 bases from V and 7 bases from J, the junction contained 8 bases not matched to a gene. The CDR3 contains 14 residues. The CDR3 loop is CASSPRGRGNTQYF. For the CDR3, the DNA is TGTGCCAGCAGTCCCAGGGGGCGAGGAAATACGCAGTATTTT.

This clone has only a few counts. The chain employs TRBV7-2 and TRBJ1-2, with TRBD1 identical over 8 bases. The CDR3 consists of 14 residues. Germline CDR1 SGHTA, CDR2 FQGNSA. The ends lost 4 bases at V and 7 bases at J; junction bases unmatched: 8. DNA of the CDR3: TGTGCCAGCAGCTCAACGACAGGGGCTCGTGGCTACACCTTC. This gives the protein CASSSTTGARGYTF. Combining the CDR3 with reference TRBV7-2 and TRBJ1-2 gives the whole variable domain GAGVSQSPSNKVTEKGKDVELRCDPISGHTALYWYRQSLGQGLEFLIYFQGNSAPDKSGLPSDRFSAERTGGSVSTLTIQRTQQEDSAVYLCASSSTTGARGYTFGSGTRLTVV.

The V call is TRBV6-2 or TRBV6-3, the J call TRBJ2-1; TRBD2 agrees at 11 bases. Trimming took 6 bases from V and 0 from J; bases not matched to a gene: 10. Looked up from germline, CDR1 is MNHEY and CDR2 is SVGEGT. CDR3 size: 18 residues. Here the CDR3 reads CASSPTSGTISSYNEQFF. CDR3 bases: TGTGCCAGCAGCCCGACTAGCGGGACGATCAGCTCCTACAATGAGCAGTTCTTC.

This chain links TRBV5-4 with TRBJ1-6; 8 bases agree with TRBD1. The CDR3 runs 15 residues. The V segment lost 4 bases and the J segment 9 bases; nucleotides outside the gene matches: 9. The germline gives CDR1 SGHNT, CDR2 YYREEE (reference sequence). The CDR3 DNA is TGTGCCAGCAGCATCCACTCAGGGGGCCGTTCACCCCTCCACTTT. As protein: CASSIHSGGRSPLHF.

This chain uses TRBV6-2 or TRBV6-3 with TRBJ1-5; D unclear. Germline V CDR1 and CDR2: MNHEY, SVGEGT. The CDR3 is 15 amino acids. Deletions cut 4 bases from V and 9 bases from J, with 19 bases between. The CDR3 loop reads CASSWPPPRLGPQHF. For the CDR3, the DNA is TGTGCCAGCAGTTGGCCGCCACCCCGGCTAGGGCCCCAGCATTTT.

CDR3 bases: TGTGCCAGCTCACCACAACAACTGGACACCCCGAAAGGCTACACCTTC. Protein sequence: CASSPQQLDTPKGYTF. The genes are TRBV18 and TRBJ1-2, with D perhaps matching TRBD1 (5 bases). Trimming pared 1 base from V and 8 bases from J, leaving 20 bases between. CDR1 KGHSH and CDR2 LQKENI come from the germline V gene. CDR3 length equals 16 residues.